Following are 31 T cell receptor beta chains from one sample sequenced in a study of OX40 agonist ivuxolimab in advanced cancers. Repertoires were generated with immunoSEQ multiplex PCR, while TCRdb's copy carries only in-frame clones and drops some. The sample shows approximately 60,000 clones, 82% of them seen only once. The specimen comprised CD4+ or CD8+ T cells sorted from blood, sampled in a trial of the OX40 agonist ivuxolimab. The receptors come from an adult with an advanced solid tumor such as melanoma, head and neck, liver or kidney cancer.

This rearrangement joins TRBV27 to TRBJ2-7; a possible D gene is TRBD2 (6 bases). Germline lookup yields CDR1 MNHEY and CDR2 SMNVEV (reference sequence). The CDR3 is 15 amino acids. Trimming left V 6 bases short and J 4 bases short, with 19 bases between. CDR3 loop: CASRIYSGPGYEQYF. The CDR3, as DNA: TGTGCCAGCAGGATCTATAGCGGCCCCGGGTACGAGCAGTACTTC.

J is TRBJ2-1 and V is TRBV9; 13 positions agree with TRBD2. V shed 2 bases and J 9 bases; nucleotides not matched to a gene: 11. Germline CDR1 SGDLS, CDR2 YYNGEE. This CDR3 is built from 17 residues. The CDR3 is CASSVYGTSGTGGEQFF. DNA for the CDR3: TGTGCCAGCAGCGTTTATGGGACTAGCGGGACCGGGGGTGAGCAGTTCTTC.

The genes are TRBV5-1 and TRBJ1-4; D not resolved. Germline-derived CDR1 and CDR2 are SGHRS and YFSETQ. V gave up 6 bases and J gave up 0 bases, with 12 bases separating them. The CDR3 covers 15 residues. CDR3 in DNA: TGCGCCAGCACCTTAGGACCTGCAACTAATGAAAAACTGTTTTTT. As protein: CASTLGPATNEKLFF.

V is TRBV5-1 and J is TRBJ2-1, with 7 bases lining up with TRBD2. Germline CDR1 reads SGHRS; CDR2 reads YFSETQ. The junction had 9 bases not matched to a gene; V was cut back by 7 bases and J by 5 bases. CDR3 length: 14 amino acids. CDR3 sequence (DNA): TGCGCCAGCCGCCCGGCGGGAGTAAACAATGAGCAGTTCTTC. This sequence encodes CASRPAGVNNEQFF.

This clone was seen only a few times. V and J are TRBV19 and TRBJ1-1, with D perhaps matching TRBD1 (6 bases). CDR1 and CDR2 from the germline V gene are LNHDA and SQIVND (reference sequence). V was shortened by 10 bases and J by 7 bases, with 13 bases between the two germline ends. The CDR3 has 11 amino acids. CDR3 DNA: TGTGCCACCTCACAGGGTTTTGAAGCTTTCTTT. Encoded protein: CATSQGFEAFF. The full variable domain, in which reference TRBV19 and TRBJ1-1 provide the parts outside the CDR3, is DGGITQSPKYLFRKEGQNVTLSCEQNLNHDAMYWYRQDPGQGLRLIYYSQIVNDFQKGDIAEGYSVSREKKESFPLTVTSAQKNPTAFYLCATSQGFEAFFGQGTRLTVV.

The gene calls are TRBV27 and TRBJ1-3; perhaps TRBD1 as D (6 bases). CDR3 length: 14 residues. The V end lost 5 bases, the J end lost 4 bases, and 12 bases lay between the germline ends. CDR1 and CDR2 from the germline V gene are MNHEY and SMNVEV (reference sequence). Written as DNA, the CDR3 is TGTGCCAGCAGTGAAATGGGGGGCGGAAACACCATATATTTT. Translation: CASSEMGGGNTIYF.

The rearrangement uses TRBV6-1 and TRBJ1-2; 9 nucleotides line up with TRBD1. The V and J ends lost 2 bases and 5 bases, in that order; junction bases with no gene match: 6. The V gene's germline CDR1 is MNHNS and CDR2 SASEGT. There are 15 residues in the CDR3. CDR3: CASSEMGQGYYGYTF. The CDR3 nucleotides read TGTGCCAGCAGTGAAATGGGACAGGGATATTATGGCTACACCTTC.

The gene calls are TRBV5-4 and TRBJ2-1; D unclear. The CDR3 has 14 residues. CDR1 SGHNT and CDR2 YYREEE come from the germline V gene (reference sequence). V lost 3 bases, J lost 7 bases, and 14 bases lay in between. This chain's CDR3 is CASSSQKWANEQFF. The CDR3, as DNA: TGTGCCAGCAGCTCGCAAAAATGGGCGAATGAGCAGTTCTTC.

This clone turned up a few times. The chain joins TRBV7-2 to TRBJ2-5, with D uncertain. Looked up from germline, CDR1 is SGHTA and CDR2 is FQGNSA. V gave up 5 bases and J gave up 4 bases, with 8 bases separating them. CDR3 length: 12 amino acids. The CDR3 DNA reads TGTGCCAGCAGCCCTTTAGTAGAGACCCAGTACTTC. This sequence encodes CASSPLVETQYF.

This sequence joins TRBV5-1 and TRBJ1-2; no clear D. The CDR3 consists of 13 residues. In germline, CDR1 is SGHRS, CDR2 YFSETQ. Trimming removed 4 bases from V and 3 bases from J, with 10 bases in between. CDR3 bases: TGCGCCAGCAGCCTTCCGTCCGACTATGGCTACACCTTC. Translated: CASSLPSDYGYTF.

The V and J genes are TRBV7-8 and TRBJ2-1; either TRBD1 or TRBD2 may supply D (5 bases each). Trimming took 4 bases from V and 4 from J, leaving 17 bases between them. Looked up from germline, CDR1 is SGHVS and CDR2 is FQNEAQ. This CDR3 is 16 amino acids long. The DNA of the CDR3 is TGTGCCAGCAGCTCCATATGGGGGATCTCTTACAATGAGCAGTTCTTC. This codes for CASSSIWGISYNEQFF.

This clone has a handful of counts. The rearrangement joins TRBV11-3 to TRBJ2-1, with 13 nucleotides matching TRBD2. The V gene end was trimmed by 5 bases and the J gene end by 9 bases; junction bases not matched to a gene: 4. The CDR3 loop spans 14 amino acids. The germline V gene encodes CDR1 SGHNT and CDR2 YENEEA. The CDR3 DNA reads as TGTGCCAGCAGCCCTGGACTAGCGGGAGCTGAGCAGTTCTTC. Amino acid sequence: CASSPGLAGAEQFF.

This chain connects TRBV19 to TRBJ1-1; 7 bases align to TRBD1. CDR3 length: 17 residues. CDR1 is LNHDA, CDR2 SQIVND, per germline (reference sequence). The trim removed 2 bases at V and 4 bases at J, leaving 13 bases unmatched. CDR3 in amino acids: CASSIPGKGAGSTEAFF. The CDR3 region has the DNA TGTGCCAGTAGTATACCTGGGAAGGGGGCGGGAAGCACTGAAGCTTTCTTT.

This clone was seen a few times. The chain uses TRBV9 and TRBJ1-1; the D gene is possibly TRBD1 (6 bases). The CDR3 totals 14 residues. V lost 0 bases to trimming and J lost 6 bases, with 12 bases between them. Germline V gene lookup returns CDR1 SGDLS and CDR2 YYNGEE. The CDR3 nucleotides are TGTGCCAGCAGCGTAGTTCAGGGGCCATCTGAAGCTTTCTTT. This translates into CASSVVQGPSEAFF. The whole variable domain, remainder taken from reference TRBV9 and TRBJ1-1, is DSGVTQTPKHLITATGQRVTLRCSPRSGDLSVYWYQQSLDQGLQFLIQYYNGEERAKGNILERFSAQQFPDLHSELNLSSLELGDSALYFCASSVVQGPSEAFFGQGTRLTVV.

V is TRBV19 and J is TRBJ2-2, with a tentative D call TRBD2 (5 bases). In germline, CDR1 is LNHDA, CDR2 SQIVND (reference sequence). V dropped 6 bases and J dropped 4 bases, with 9 bases sitting between them. CDR3 length: 13 residues. In DNA form, the CDR3 reads TGTGCCAGTAGATTAGCGCCCACCGGGGAGCTGTTTTTT. Residues: CASRLAPTGELFF.

The V gene is TRBV12-5, the J gene TRBJ2-7; D call uncertain. CDR3 length: 12 amino acids. The germline V gene has CDR1 LGHNT and CDR2 FRNRAP. Trimming left V 3 bases short and J 3 bases short, with 6 bases between. CDR3 nucleotide sequence: TGTGCTAGTGGTTTTGGGGTCTACGAGCAGTACTTC. This gives the protein CASGFGVYEQYF.

CDR3 region: CASSPFGEGEKSGYTF. As DNA, the CDR3 is TGTGCCAGCAGCCCCTTCGGCGAGGGAGAGAAGAGTGGCTACACCTTC. The chain has TRBV7-2 and TRBJ1-2; D call uncertain. The germline V gene encodes CDR1 SGHTA and CDR2 FQGNSA. The V end was cut by 5 bases, the J end by 7 bases, with 23 bases between. The CDR3 covers 16 residues.

V is TRBV18 and J is TRBJ2-3; possible D gene TRBD2, 5 bases. Germline CDR1 is KGHSH and CDR2 is LQKENI. V gave up 2 bases and J gave up 0 bases, with 6 bases separating them. The CDR3 is 14 residues long. CDR3 bases: TGTGCCAGCTCACCAACTAGGAGCACAGATACGCAGTATTTT. Its protein product is CASSPTRSTDTQYF.

The genes are TRBV5-8 and TRBJ2-3; D unresolved. Trimming pared 0 bases from V and 3 bases from J, leaving 11 bases between. The CDR3 has 15 residues. The germline CDR1 and CDR2 sequences are SGHTS and YDEGEE. The CDR3 nucleotides are TGTGCCAGCAGCTTGGTTGTTGGGCTGACAGATACGCAGTATTTT. Residues: CASSLVVGLTDTQYF.

This clone was counted between two and nine times. The rearrangement links TRBV28 to TRBJ1-1, with D unclear. CDR3 length: 14 residues. The V gene lost 9 bases and the J gene lost 1 base, with 15 bases spanning the gap. The germline V gene encodes CDR1 MDHEN and CDR2 SYDVKM. The CDR3 sequence: CASVTQASNTEAFF. The CDR3, as DNA: TGTGCCAGTGTAACCCAGGCGTCGAACACTGAAGCTTTCTTT. Full variable domain (rest looked up from reference TRBV28 and TRBJ1-1): DVKVTQSSRYLVKRTGEKVFLECVQDMDHENMFWYRQDPGLGLRLIYFSYDVKMKEKGDIPEGYSVSREKKERFSLILESASTNQTSMYLCASVTQASNTEAFFGQGTRLTVV.

The chain uses TRBV2 and TRBJ2-1; D is unclear. The CDR3 extends over 14 amino acids. Germline CDR1 reads SNHLY; CDR2 reads FYNNEI. Trimming pared 4 bases from V and 1 base from J, leaving 8 bases between. The CDR3 bases are TGTGCCAGCAGTGCGGGTAGTTCCTACAATGAGCAGTTCTTC. Encoded protein: CASSAGSSYNEQFF.

This chain joins TRBV7-2 and TRBJ2-4; 11 bases line up with TRBD2. The germline V gene has CDR1 SGHTA and CDR2 FQGNSA. V shed 7 bases and J 5 bases; nucleotides not matched to a gene: 7. The CDR3 spans 15 residues. CDR3 sequence: CASTISGGAENIQYF. For the CDR3, the DNA is TGTGCCAGCACCATTAGCGGGGGGGCCGAAAACATTCAGTACTTC. Variable domain in full (rest from reference TRBV7-2 and TRBJ2-4): GAGVSQSPSNKVTEKGKDVELRCDPISGHTALYWYRQSLGQGLEFLIYFQGNSAPDKSGLPSDRFSAERTGGSVSTLTIQRTQQEDSAVYLCASTISGGAENIQYFGAGTRLSVL.

The chain uses TRBV5-1 and TRBJ1-1, with no clear D. The CDR3 loop spans 15 amino acids. With 0 bases removed from V and 1 base from J, the gap between germline ends came to 10 bases. Germline CDR1 SGHRS, CDR2 YFSETQ. Here the CDR3 DNA reads TGCGCCAGCAGCTTGGAAATCCTCGGGAACACTGAAGCTTTCTTT. This codes for CASSLEILGNTEAFF.

The gene calls are TRBV5-1 and TRBJ2-1; D might be TRBD1 (6 bases). Trimming left V 2 bases short and J 9 bases short, with 15 bases between. The germline CDR1 and CDR2 sequences are SGHRS and YFSETQ. The CDR3 extends over 14 amino acids. CDR3 sequence (DNA): TGCGCCAGCAGCTTTCAGCAGGGGAGCGGTGAGCAGTTCTTC. Encoded protein: CASSFQQGSGEQFF.

As to this clone: An end of the junction does not agree with germline; a read error may underlie this. V gene TRBV15 combines with J gene TRBJ1-1; D might be TRBD1 (6 bases). This CDR3 spans 14 amino acids. In germline, CDR1 is LNHNV, CDR2 YYDKDF (reference sequence). CDR3 DNA: TGTGCCACCAGCAGAGGGACAGTCTCCACTGGAGCTTTCTTT. It translates to CATSRGTVSTGAFF.

The genes are TRBV4-1 and TRBJ1-4; 9 bases line up with TRBD1. After removal of 3 bases from V and 8 bases from J, the junction contained 4 bases not matched to a gene. The CDR3 covers 14 residues. Germline CDR1 is MGHRA and CDR2 is YSYEKL. Here the CDR3 reads CASSQTGGTEKLFF. The CDR3 nucleotides are TGCGCCAGCAGCCAGACAGGGGGAACAGAAAAACTGTTTTTT.

The CDR3 loop is CASSYGTGSKLRYGYTF. The CDR3 DNA is TGCGCCAGCAGCTACGGGACAGGGAGCAAGTTGAGGTATGGCTACACCTTC. The rearrangement links TRBV5-1 to TRBJ1-2; 9 positions match TRBD1. The germline gives CDR1 SGHRS, CDR2 YFSETQ. The J segment lost 5 bases and the V segment lost 3 bases, leaving 14 bases of the junction unmatched. CDR3 length: 17 amino acids. The full variable domain, completed using reference TRBV5-1 and TRBJ1-2, is KAGVTQTPRYLIKTRGQQVTLSCSPISGHRSVSWYQQTPGQGLQFLFEYFSETQRNKGNFPGRFSGRQFSNSRSEMNVSTLELGDSALYLCASSYGTGSKLRYGYTFGSGTRLTVV.

The V and J genes are TRBV10-3 and TRBJ2-1; TRBD2 is a possible D gene (6 bases). The germline CDR1 and CDR2 sequences are ENHRY and SYGVKD. V lost 10 bases to trimming and J lost 3 bases, with 10 bases between them. CDR3 length: 12 amino acids. The CDR3 sequence: CATRDFYNEQFF. As DNA, the CDR3 is TGTGCCACAAGGGACTTCTACAATGAGCAGTTCTTC.

The chain carries TRBV6-4 and TRBJ2-2; possibly TRBD1 for D (5 bases). The ends were cut back, 6 bases at V and 1 base at J, with 9 bases in the middle. Germline V gene lookup returns CDR1 MRHNA and CDR2 SNTAGT. This CDR3 spans 14 amino acids. The CDR3 DNA sequence: TGTGCCAGCAGGGGAACAGGGAACACCGGGGAGCTGTTTTTT. This codes for CASRGTGNTGELFF.

The V call is TRBV2, the J call TRBJ1-1, with unresolved D. Germline-derived CDR1 and CDR2 are SNHLY and FYNNEI. This CDR3 has 13 amino acids. V lost 2 bases, J lost 7 bases, and 11 bases lay in between. DNA of the CDR3: TGTGCCAGCAGTGAATTTGAGGTCTTTGAAGCTTTCTTT. Protein sequence: CASSEFEVFEAFF.

This clone turned up a few times. This chain connects TRBV2 to TRBJ2-7; a possible D gene is TRBD2 (6 bases). Trimming pared 10 bases from V and 0 bases from J, leaving 7 bases between. The CDR3 consists of 11 residues. Germline assignment: CDR1 SNHLY and CDR2 FYNNEI. The CDR3 protein is CATGSSYEQYF. DNA for the CDR3: TGTGCCACCGGGAGCTCCTACGAGCAGTACTTC.